Here is one T cell receptor (beta chain) with its context. The sample originates from a study of T cells in Graves' hyperthyroidism and ophthalmopathy. The length of the CDR3 is 16 residues. V was trimmed by 1 base and J by 1 base, leaving 10 bases between them. Germline V gene lookup returns CDR1 SNHLY and CDR2 FYNNEI. RNA transcripts were the template for amplifying TCR beta CDR3 regions. The TCR CDR3 first-round RT-PCR relied on the HTBI primer set. Each CDR3 protein is one row after TCRdb ran MiXCR on the multiplex PCR reads. Of 45,000 to 50,000 distinct CDR3 sequences listed, roughly 50% were seen once; the top ten hold under 35%.

The source of this sequence is a woman between 50 and 59 years old with Graves' hyperthyroidism. The rearrangement links TRBV2 to TRBJ2-2; D gene uncertain. The material sequenced was peripheral blood or thyroid tissue (not recorded which). CDR3 residues: CASSEGGSGNTGELFF. DNA of the CDR3: TGTGCCAGCAGTGAAGGTGGCAGTGGGAACACCGGGGAGCTGTTTTTT.